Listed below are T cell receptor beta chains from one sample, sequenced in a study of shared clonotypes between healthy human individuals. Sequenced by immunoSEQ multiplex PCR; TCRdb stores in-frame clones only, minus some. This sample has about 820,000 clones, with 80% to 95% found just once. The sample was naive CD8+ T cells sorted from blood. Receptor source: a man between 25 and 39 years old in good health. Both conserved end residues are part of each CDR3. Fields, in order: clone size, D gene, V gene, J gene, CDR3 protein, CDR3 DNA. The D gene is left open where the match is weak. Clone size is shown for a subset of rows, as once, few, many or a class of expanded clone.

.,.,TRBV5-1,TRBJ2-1,CASSLAGGRYNEQFF,TGCGCCAGCAGCTTGGCAGGGGGGCGATACAATGAGCAGTTCTTC
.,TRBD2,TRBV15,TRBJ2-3,CATSRGFRTSGEGDTQYF,TGTGCCACCAGCAGAGGATTCCGGACTAGCGGAGAGGGGGATACGCAGTATTTT
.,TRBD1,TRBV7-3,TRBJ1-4,CASSLMGQTNEKLFF,TGTGCCAGCAGCTTAATGGGACAGACAAATGAAAAACTGTTTTTT
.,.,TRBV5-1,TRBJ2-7,CASSPGFGQYF,TGCGCCAGCAGCCCGGGTTTTGGGCAGTACTTC
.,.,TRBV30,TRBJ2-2,CAWNWGASTGELFF,TGTGCCTGGAATTGGGGGGCAAGTACCGGGGAGCTGTTTTTT
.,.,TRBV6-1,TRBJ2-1,CASSAADSTKSYNEQFF,TGTGCCAGCAGTGCCGCGGACTCGACCAAATCCTACAATGAGCAGTTCTTC
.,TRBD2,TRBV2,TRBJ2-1,CASSEALGREGSYNEQFF,TGTGCCAGCAGTGAAGCGCTTGGGCGGGAGGGCTCCTACAATGAGCAGTTCTTC
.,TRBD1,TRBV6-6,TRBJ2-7,CASSFDRGPRLEQYF,TGTGCCAGCAGTTTCGACAGGGGGCCTCGCCTCGAGCAGTACTTT
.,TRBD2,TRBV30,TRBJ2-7,CAWSALAGGSSYEQYF,TGTGCCTGGAGTGCCCTAGCGGGAGGGAGCTCCTACGAGCAGTACTTC
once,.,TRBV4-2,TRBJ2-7,CASSQERVLTYEQYF,TGTGCCAGCAGCCAAGAGCGGGTCCTCACCTACGAGCAGTACTTC
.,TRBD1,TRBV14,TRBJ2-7,CASSPDRGQSYEQYF,TGTGCCAGCAGCCCCGACAGGGGGCAATCCTACGAGCAGTACTTC
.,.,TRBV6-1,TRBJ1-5,CASSELKGSDQPQHF,TGTGCCAGCAGTGAACTTAAAGGATCAGATCAGCCCCAGCATTTT
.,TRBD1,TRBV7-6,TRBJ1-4,CASSLALGQGADEKLFF,TGTGCCAGCAGCTTAGCGCTCGGACAGGGGGCGGATGAAAAACTGTTTTTT
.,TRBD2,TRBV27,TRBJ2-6,CASSLSIAGVSGANVLTF,TGTGCCAGCAGTTTATCGATAGCGGGGGTCTCTGGGGCCAACGTCCTGACTTTC
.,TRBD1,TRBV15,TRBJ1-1,CATSRAGTGFTEAFF,TGTGCCACCAGCAGAGCCGGGACAGGGTTCACTGAAGCTTTCTTT
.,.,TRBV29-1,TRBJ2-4,CSVEDQKNIQYF,TGCAGCGTTGAAGACCAGAAAAACATTCAGTACTTC
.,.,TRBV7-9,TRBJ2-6,CASSPATGAGANVLTF,TGTGCCAGCAGCCCCGCCACTGGGGCTGGGGCCAACGTCCTGACTTTC
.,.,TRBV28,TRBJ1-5,CASSFAGNSNQPQHF,TGTGCCAGCAGTTTTGCGGGAAATAGCAATCAGCCCCAGCATTTT
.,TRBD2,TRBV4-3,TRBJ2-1,CASSPTSGRPPNEQFF,TGCGCCAGCAGCCCCACTAGCGGGAGGCCTCCGAATGAGCAGTTCTTC
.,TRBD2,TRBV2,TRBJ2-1,CASSGLAGVFYNEQFF,TGTGCCAGCAGCGGACTAGCGGGAGTGTTTTACAATGAGCAGTTCTTC
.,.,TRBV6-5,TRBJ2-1,CAGSPGAINEQFF,TGTGCCGGCAGTCCGGGGGCAATTAATGAGCAGTTCTTC
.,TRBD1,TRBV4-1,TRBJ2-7,CASSQGFPGQGYEQYF,TGCGCCAGCAGCCAAGGGTTCCCGGGACAGGGGTACGAGCAGTACTTC
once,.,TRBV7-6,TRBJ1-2,CASSLDGAGNGYTF,TGTGCCAGCAGCTTAGATGGGGCCGGGAATGGCTACACCTTC
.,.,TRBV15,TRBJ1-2,CATSKMAGIDGYTF,TGTGCCACCAGCAAAATGGCGGGTATAGATGGCTACACCTTC
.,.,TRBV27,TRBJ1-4,CASSLTAFNEKLFF,TGTGCCAGCAGTCTGACAGCGTTTAATGAAAAACTGTTTTTT
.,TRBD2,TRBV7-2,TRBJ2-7,CASSLGRLAPDSFLYEQYF,TGTGCCAGCAGCTTAGGGCGACTAGCGCCTGATAGTTTCCTCTACGAGCAGTACTTC
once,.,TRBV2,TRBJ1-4,CASQSNEKLFF,TGTGCCAGCCAAAGTAATGAAAAACTGTTTTTT
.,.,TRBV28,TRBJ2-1,CASSPPGLYNEQFF,TGTGCCAGCAGCCCCCCAGGATTATACAATGAGCAGTTCTTC
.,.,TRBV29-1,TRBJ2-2,CSVVGLADQGTGELFF,TGCAGCGTTGTGGGGCTAGCGGACCAGGGGACCGGGGAGCTGTTTTTT
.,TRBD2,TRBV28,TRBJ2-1,CASNPSGRGESYNEQFF,TGTGCCAGTAACCCTAGCGGGAGAGGGGAGAGCTACAATGAGCAGTTCTTC
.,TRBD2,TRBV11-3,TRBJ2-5,CASRGGSGETQYF,TGTGCCAGCCGCGGGGGGAGCGGAGAGACCCAGTACTTC
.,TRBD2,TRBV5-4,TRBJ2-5,CASRAGLAEETQYF,TGTGCCAGCAGAGCGGGACTAGCGGAAGAGACCCAGTACTTC
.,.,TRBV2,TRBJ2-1,CASSEALNEQRAPEGEQFF,TGTGCCAGCAGTGAAGCGCTTAACGAGCAGCGGGCGCCCGAGGGGGAGCAGTTCTTC